This TCR beta chain came from a study of shared clonotypes between healthy human individuals. Whole-study context: A donor's plate count was three for CD4 naive and three for CD4 memory; CD8 naive had two and CD8 memory one. General study results and limits: Clonotype sharing among donors was thought likely to change with sequencing depth. Represented genetic and exposure-history diversity was restricted by having few donors.

CDR1 GTSNPN and CDR2 SVGIG come from the germline V gene (reference sequence). Trimming left V 0 bases short and J 5 bases short, with 4 bases between. There are 12 residues in the CDR3. TCRdb's copy holds only in-frame clones and misses some; the assay was immunoSEQ multiplex PCR. The sample lists about 980,000 clones, over 75% occurring once. In this sample, this clone turned up a few times. Its antigen is not known. The receptor's source is a man younger than 35 in good health. The V call is TRBV30, the J call TRBJ2-2; D unclear. Sequencing was performed on memory CD4+ T cells sorted from blood. The subset denotes: CD45RA-negative fraction. The CDR3 protein is CAWSVRTGELFF. For the CDR3, the DNA is TGTGCCTGGAGTGTGAGGACCGGGGAGCTGTTTTTT. The full variable domain, rest sourced from reference TRBV30 and TRBJ2-2, is SQTIHQWPATLVQPVGSPLSLECTVEGTSNPNLYWYRQAAGRGLQLLFYSVGIGQISSEVPQNLSASRPQDRQFILSSKKLLLSDSGFYLCAWSVRTGELFFGEGSRLTVL.